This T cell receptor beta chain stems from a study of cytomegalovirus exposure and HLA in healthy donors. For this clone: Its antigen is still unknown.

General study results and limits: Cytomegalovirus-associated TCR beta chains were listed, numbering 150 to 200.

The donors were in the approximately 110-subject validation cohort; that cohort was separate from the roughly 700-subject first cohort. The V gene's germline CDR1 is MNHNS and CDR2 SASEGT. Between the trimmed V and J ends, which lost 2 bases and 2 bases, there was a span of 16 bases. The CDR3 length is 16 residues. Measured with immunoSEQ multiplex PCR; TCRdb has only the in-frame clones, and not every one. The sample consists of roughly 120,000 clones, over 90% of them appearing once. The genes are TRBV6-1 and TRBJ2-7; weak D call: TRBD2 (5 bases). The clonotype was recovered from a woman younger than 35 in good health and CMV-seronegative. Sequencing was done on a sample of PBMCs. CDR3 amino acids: CASSERIWAGTYEQYF. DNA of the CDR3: TGTGCCAGCAGTGAAAGGATCTGGGCGGGCACCTACGAGCAGTACTTC.